A single sample gave rise to the 7 T cell receptor beta chains below, sequenced in a study of OX40 agonist ivuxolimab in advanced cancers. Measured with immunoSEQ multiplex PCR; TCRdb has only the in-frame clones, and not every one. The sample contains approximately 50,000 clones, about nine tenths of which appear only once. Sequencing used CD4+ or CD8+ T cells sorted from blood, obtained in a trial of the OX40 agonist ivuxolimab. All receptors come from an adult with an advanced solid tumor such as melanoma, head and neck, liver or kidney cancer.

V is TRBV7-2 and J is TRBJ2-3; 7 nucleotides agree with TRBD2. V was pared by 1 base and J by 4 bases, with 14 bases of the junction left unmatched. There are 18 residues in the CDR3. The germline V gene has CDR1 SGHTA and CDR2 FQGNSA. In nucleotides, the CDR3 is TGTGCCAGCAGCTTAGGGAGGGGAGCGGGAAACTTGGCAGATACGCAGTATTTT. Translated: CASSLGRGAGNLADTQYF.

For the CDR3, the DNA is TGTGCCAGCAGCTTAGGAGGCAGGGCAGTCGGTGGCTACACCTTC. Protein sequence: CASSLGGRAVGGYTF. This chain links TRBV7-2 with TRBJ1-2; D may be TRBD1 (5 bases). V lost 1 base to trimming and J lost 7 bases, with 16 bases between them. CDR3 length: 15 residues. Germline loops: CDR1 SGHTA, CDR2 FQGNSA. The full variable domain, its missing parts supplied by reference TRBV7-2 and TRBJ1-2, is GAGVSQSPSNKVTEKGKDVELRCDPISGHTALYWYRQSLGQGLEFLIYFQGNSAPDKSGLPSDRFSAERTGGSVSTLTIQRTQQEDSAVYLCASSLGGRAVGGYTFGSGTRLTVV.

The J gene is TRBJ2-1, the V gene TRBV7-2; 10 bases line up with TRBD2. V was pared by 5 bases and J by 12 bases, with 10 bases of the junction left unmatched. The V gene's germline CDR1 is SGHTA and CDR2 FQGNSA. The CDR3 runs to 14 residues. In DNA, the CDR3 is TGTGCCAGCAGCATAGGACAGCTAGCGGGAGCGCAGTTCTTC. Translated, it gives CASSIGQLAGAQFF.

The rearrangement links TRBV11-2 to TRBJ2-7, with D maybe TRBD1 (6 bases). V was shortened by 4 bases and J by 3 bases, with 7 bases between the two germline ends. CDR1 is SGHAT and CDR2 is FQNNGV in the germline V gene. This CDR3 region has 12 residues. The CDR3 bases are TGTGCCAGCAGCTCACAGGGCTACGAGCAGTACTTC. It specifies CASSSQGYEQYF.

The V and J genes are TRBV7-9 and TRBJ1-4, with D perhaps TRBD1 (5 bases). The CDR3 is 14 residues long. Germline loops: CDR1 SEHNR, CDR2 FQNEAQ (reference sequence). Trimming left V 5 bases short and J 7 bases short, with 14 bases between. CDR3 nucleotides: TGTGCCAGCAGCCCGGGACGGTCGGGTGAAAAACTGTTTTTT. Amino acid sequence: CASSPGRSGEKLFF. The whole variable domain, filled in from reference TRBV7-9 and TRBJ1-4, reads DTGVSQNPRHKITKRGQNVTFRCDPISEHNRLYWYRQTLGQGPEFLTYFQNEAQLEKSRLLSDRFSAERPKGSFSTLEIQRTEQGDSAMYLCASSPGRSGEKLFFGSGTQLSVL.

The table lists this clone with a few counts. The V and J genes are TRBV28 and TRBJ1-1; a weak D match, TRBD1 (6 bases). Germline values: CDR1 MDHEN, CDR2 SYDVKM. CDR3 length: 14 amino acids. V was pared by 5 bases and J by 0 bases, with 10 bases between. The CDR3 coding sequence is TGTGCCAGCAGTGAGGGACACTTGAACACTGAAGCTTTCTTT. Amino acid sequence: CASSEGHLNTEAFF.

This clone appeared once. The CDR3 loop reads CASSMAGGKFF. The CDR3, as DNA: TGTGCCAGTAGTATGGCGGGAGGCAAGTTCTTC. This chain connects TRBV19 to TRBJ2-1, with 8 nucleotides matching TRBD2. Germline lookup yields CDR1 LNHDA and CDR2 SQIVND (reference sequence). CDR3 size: 11 residues. V was clipped by 3 bases and J by 14 bases; unmatched bases: 3.